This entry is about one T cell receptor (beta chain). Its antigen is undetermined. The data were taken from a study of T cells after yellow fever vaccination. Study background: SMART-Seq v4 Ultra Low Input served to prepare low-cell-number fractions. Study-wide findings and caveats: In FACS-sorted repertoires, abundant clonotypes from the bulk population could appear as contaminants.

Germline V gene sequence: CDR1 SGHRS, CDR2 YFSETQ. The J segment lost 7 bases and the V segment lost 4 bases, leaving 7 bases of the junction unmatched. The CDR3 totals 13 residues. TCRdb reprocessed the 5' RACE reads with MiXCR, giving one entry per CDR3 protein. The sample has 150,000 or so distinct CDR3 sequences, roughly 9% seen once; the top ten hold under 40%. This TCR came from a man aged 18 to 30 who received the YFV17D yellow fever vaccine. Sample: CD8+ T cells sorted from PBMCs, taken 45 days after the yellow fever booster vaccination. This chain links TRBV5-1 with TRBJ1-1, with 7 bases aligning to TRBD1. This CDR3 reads CASSRAQGNEAFF. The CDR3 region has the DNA TGCGCCAGCAGCCGGGCACAGGGGAATGAAGCTTTCTTT.